This T cell receptor beta chain appears in the sequencing data of a study of cytomegalovirus exposure and HLA in healthy donors. Study-wide results and limits: The HLA-A and HLA-B alleles of most subjects were reportedly predicted accurately from TCR beta sequences. In a later analysis, V- and J-gene trimming of beta chains associated with a DCLRE1C missense variant, replicated independently. V segments that were indistinguishable, TRBV6-2 and TRBV6-3 among them, were omitted from analysis. According to a later analysis, donors in an Asian-associated ancestry cluster reportedly had fewer N-insertions than the approximately 730-donor mean.

This PCR relied on a set of 60 Vbeta primers and 13 Jbeta primers. Here immunoSEQ multiplex PCR was the method, and the copy in TCRdb shows in-frame clones only, minus some. Of tens of thousands of clones in the sample, over 70% were seen once. Trimming removed 10 bases from V and 2 bases from J; junction bases left unmatched: 7. The germline V gene has CDR1 MDHEN and CDR2 SYDVKM. The CDR3 loop spans 15 amino acids. About this clone: The antigen is not known.

Sample: PBMCs. The J gene is TRBJ2-3, the V gene TRBV28, with 12 positions matching TRBD2. The sequence was obtained from a male donor in good health and CMV-seropositive. CDR3 region: CATDRLAGVTDTQYF. CDR3 DNA sequence: TGTGCCACTGACCGACTAGCGGGGGTCACAGATACGCAGTATTTT.